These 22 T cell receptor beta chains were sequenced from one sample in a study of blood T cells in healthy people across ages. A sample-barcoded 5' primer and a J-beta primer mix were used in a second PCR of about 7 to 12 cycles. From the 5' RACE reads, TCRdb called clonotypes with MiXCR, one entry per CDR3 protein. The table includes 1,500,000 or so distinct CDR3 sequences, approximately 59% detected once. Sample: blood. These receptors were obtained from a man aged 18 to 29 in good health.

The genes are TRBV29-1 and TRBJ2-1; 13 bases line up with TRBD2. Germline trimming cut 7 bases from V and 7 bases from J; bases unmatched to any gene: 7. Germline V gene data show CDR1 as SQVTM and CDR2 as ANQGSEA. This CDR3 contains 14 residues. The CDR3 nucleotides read TGCAGCGCTGGGACTAGCGGGGTAAGGAATGAGCAGTTCTTC. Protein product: CSAGTSGVRNEQFF.

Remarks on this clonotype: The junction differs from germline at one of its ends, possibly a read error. CDR3 nucleotides: TGTGCCAGCAGTTTAAGGGGATCGGGGGGGCTTTTTGGCCAGTACTTT. This encodes CASSLRGSGGLFGQYF. The chain is built from TRBV12-3 or TRBV12-4 and TRBJ2-5; 8 bases fit TRBD2. The CDR3 runs to 16 residues.

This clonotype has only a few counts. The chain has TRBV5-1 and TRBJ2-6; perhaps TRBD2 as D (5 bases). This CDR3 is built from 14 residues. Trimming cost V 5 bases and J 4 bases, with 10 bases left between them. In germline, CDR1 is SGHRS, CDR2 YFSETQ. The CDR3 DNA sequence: TGCGCCAGCAGAGAGGGTTCCGGGGCCAACGTCCTGACTTTC. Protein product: CASREGSGANVLTF.

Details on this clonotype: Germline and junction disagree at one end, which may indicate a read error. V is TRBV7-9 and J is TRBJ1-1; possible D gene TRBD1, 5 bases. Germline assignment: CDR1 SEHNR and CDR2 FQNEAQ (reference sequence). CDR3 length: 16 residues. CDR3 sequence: CACSLALGGLNTEAFF. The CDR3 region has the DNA TGTGCCTGCAGCTTAGCGCTTGGGGGATTGAACACTGAAGCTTTCTTT.

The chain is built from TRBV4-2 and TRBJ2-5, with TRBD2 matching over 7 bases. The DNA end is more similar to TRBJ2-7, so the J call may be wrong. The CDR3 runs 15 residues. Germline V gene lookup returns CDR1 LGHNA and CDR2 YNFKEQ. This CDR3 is CASSPGLEVFVEQYF. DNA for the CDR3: TGTGCCAGCAGCCCCGGACTAGAGGTCTTCGTCGAGCAGTACTTC.

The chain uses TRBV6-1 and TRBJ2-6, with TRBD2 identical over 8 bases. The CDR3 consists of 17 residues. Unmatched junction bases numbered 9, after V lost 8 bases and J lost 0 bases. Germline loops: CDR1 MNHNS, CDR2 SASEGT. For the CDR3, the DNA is TGTGCCAGCGTCGAGCGGGAGCCTCCCTCTGGGGCCAACGTCCTGACTTTC. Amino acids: CASVEREPPSGANVLTF.

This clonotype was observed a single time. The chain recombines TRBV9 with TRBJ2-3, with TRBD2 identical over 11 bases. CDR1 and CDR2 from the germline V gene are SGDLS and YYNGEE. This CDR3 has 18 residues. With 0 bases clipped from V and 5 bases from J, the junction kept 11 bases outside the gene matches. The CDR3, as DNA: TGTGCCAGCAGCGTAGGAGTTATTAGCGGGGGGGCGGGAGATACGCAGTATTTT. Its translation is CASSVGVISGGAGDTQYF.

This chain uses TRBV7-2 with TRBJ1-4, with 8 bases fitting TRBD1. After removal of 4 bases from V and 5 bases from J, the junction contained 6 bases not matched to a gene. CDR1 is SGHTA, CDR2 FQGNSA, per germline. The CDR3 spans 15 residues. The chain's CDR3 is CASSSTGTGNEKLFF. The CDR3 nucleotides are TGTGCCAGCAGCTCTACCGGGACAGGAAATGAAAAACTGTTTTTT.

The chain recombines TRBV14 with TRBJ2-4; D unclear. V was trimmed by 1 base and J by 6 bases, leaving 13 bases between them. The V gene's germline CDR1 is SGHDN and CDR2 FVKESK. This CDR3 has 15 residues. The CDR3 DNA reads TGTGCCAGCAGCCAAGGTGCTAGACCCCTAAACATTCAGTACTTC. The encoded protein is CASSQGARPLNIQYF.

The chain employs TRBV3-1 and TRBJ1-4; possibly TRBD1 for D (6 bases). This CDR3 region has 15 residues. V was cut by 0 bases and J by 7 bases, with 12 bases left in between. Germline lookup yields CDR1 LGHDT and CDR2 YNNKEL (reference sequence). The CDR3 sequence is CASSQEQGIGEKLFF. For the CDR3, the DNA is TGTGCCAGCAGCCAAGAGCAGGGGATTGGTGAAAAACTGTTTTTT.

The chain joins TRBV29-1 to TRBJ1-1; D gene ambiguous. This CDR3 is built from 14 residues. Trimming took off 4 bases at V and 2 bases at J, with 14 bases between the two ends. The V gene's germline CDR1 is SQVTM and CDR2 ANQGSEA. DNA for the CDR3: TGCAGCGTTGCACCCTTTGAGGTAAACACTGAAGCTTTCTTT. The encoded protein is CSVAPFEVNTEAFF. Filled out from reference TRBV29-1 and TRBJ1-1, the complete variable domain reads SAVISQKPSRDICQRGTSLTIQCQVDSQVTMMFWYRQQPGQSLTLIATANQGSEATYESGFVIDKFPISRPNLTFSTLTVSNMSPEDSSIYLCSVAPFEVNTEAFFGQGTRLTVV.

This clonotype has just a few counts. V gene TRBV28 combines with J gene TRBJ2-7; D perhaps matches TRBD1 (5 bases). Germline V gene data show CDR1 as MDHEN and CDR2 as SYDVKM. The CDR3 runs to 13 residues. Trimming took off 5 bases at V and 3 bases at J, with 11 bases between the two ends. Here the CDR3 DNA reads TGTGCCAGCAGTAACACTCAGGGCTACGAGCAGTACTTC. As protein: CASSNTQGYEQYF.

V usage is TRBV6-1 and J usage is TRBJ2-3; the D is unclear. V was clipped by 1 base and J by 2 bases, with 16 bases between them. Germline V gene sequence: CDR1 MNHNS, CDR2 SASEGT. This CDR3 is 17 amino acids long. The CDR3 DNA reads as TGTGCCAGCAGTGAAGGTATAGGTGCGCGGTTCACAGATACGCAGTATTTT. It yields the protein CASSEGIGARFTDTQYF.

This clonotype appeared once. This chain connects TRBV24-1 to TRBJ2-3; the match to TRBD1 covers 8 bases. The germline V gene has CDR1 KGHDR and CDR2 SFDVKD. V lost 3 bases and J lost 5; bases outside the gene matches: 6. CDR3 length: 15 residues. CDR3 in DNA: TGTGCCACCAGTGATCCGACAGGGGCTGGAGATACGCAGTATTTT. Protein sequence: CATSDPTGAGDTQYF.

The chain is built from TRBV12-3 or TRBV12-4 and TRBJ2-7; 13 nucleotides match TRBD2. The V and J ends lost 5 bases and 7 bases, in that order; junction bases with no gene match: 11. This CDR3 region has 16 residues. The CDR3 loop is CASSLTSGGYYNEQYF. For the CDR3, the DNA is TGTGCCAGCAGTCTGACTAGCGGGGGGTATTACAATGAGCAGTACTTC.

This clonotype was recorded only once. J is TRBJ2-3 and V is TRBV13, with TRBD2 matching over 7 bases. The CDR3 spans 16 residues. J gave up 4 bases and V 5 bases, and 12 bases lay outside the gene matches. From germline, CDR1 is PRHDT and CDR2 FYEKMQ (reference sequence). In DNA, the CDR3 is TGTGCCAGCAGCAACAAAGCGGGAACCTCCTCAGATACGCAGTATTTT. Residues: CASSNKAGTSSDTQYF.

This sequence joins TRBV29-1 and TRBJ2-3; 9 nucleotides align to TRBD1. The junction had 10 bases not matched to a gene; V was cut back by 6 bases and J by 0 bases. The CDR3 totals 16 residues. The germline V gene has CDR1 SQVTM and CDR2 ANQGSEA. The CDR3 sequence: CSVDDRDRESTDTQYF. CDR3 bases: TGCAGCGTGGATGACCGGGACAGGGAGAGCACAGATACGCAGTATTTT.

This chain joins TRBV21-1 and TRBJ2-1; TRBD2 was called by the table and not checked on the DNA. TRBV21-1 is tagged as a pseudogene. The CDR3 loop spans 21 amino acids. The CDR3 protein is CASSKGGGPETPRLYYNEQFF. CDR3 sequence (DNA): TGTGCCAGCAGCAAAGGCGGAGGTCCGGAGACGCCGAGGCTGTACTACAATGAGCAGTTCTTC.

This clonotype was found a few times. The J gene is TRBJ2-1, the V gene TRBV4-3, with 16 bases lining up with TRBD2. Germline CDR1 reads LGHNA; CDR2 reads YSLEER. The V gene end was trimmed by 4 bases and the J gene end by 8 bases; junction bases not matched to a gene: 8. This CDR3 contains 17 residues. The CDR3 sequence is CASSPGLAGGPRYEQFF. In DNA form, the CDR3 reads TGCGCCAGCAGCCCGGGACTAGCGGGGGGGCCGAGATATGAGCAGTTCTTC.

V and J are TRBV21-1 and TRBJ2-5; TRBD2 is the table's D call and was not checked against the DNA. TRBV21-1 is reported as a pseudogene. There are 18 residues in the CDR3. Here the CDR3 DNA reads TGTGCCAGCAGCAAAGACGGTACTAGAGACGGAAACCAAGAGACCCAGTACTTC. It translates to CASSKDGTRDGNQETQYF.

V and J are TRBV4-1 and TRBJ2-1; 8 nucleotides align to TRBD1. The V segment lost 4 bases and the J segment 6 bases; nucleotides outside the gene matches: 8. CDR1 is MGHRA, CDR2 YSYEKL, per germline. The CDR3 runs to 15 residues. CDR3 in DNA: TGCGCCAGCAGCCTCGGACAGGGTAGGGGCAATGAGCAGTTCTTC. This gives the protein CASSLGQGRGNEQFF.

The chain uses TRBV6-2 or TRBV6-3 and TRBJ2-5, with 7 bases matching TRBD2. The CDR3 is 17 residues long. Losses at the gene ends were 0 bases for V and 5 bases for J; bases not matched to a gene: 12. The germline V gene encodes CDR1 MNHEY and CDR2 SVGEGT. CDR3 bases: TGTGCCAGCAGTTACTCGAAGGGAGGGCGGAGGAGGGAGACCCAGTACTTC. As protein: CASSYSKGGRRRETQYF.